What follows are 3 T cell receptor beta chains derived from one specimen sequenced in a study of OX40 agonist ivuxolimab in advanced cancers. The data were produced by immunoSEQ multiplex PCR, yet TCRdb's version contains in-frame clones alone and is incomplete. Of roughly 92,000 clones in the sample, 70% to 90% were seen once. The sequencing used CD4+ or CD8+ T cells sorted from blood, collected in a trial of the OX40 agonist ivuxolimab. The source is an adult with an advanced solid tumor such as melanoma, head and neck, liver or kidney cancer.

The rearrangement uses TRBV5-4 and TRBJ2-3; 8 bases fit TRBD2. The CDR3 totals 16 residues. With V trimmed by 5 bases and J by 0 bases, 8 bases remained unmatched. Germline CDR1 and CDR2: SGHNT and YYREEE (reference sequence). The CDR3 DNA follows: TGTGCCAGCAGTCCAACTAGCGGAGCGAGCACAGATACGCAGTATTTT. It codes for CASSPTSGASTDTQYF.

The V call is TRBV13, the J call TRBJ1-3; 7 nucleotides match TRBD1. V lost 3 bases, J lost 0 bases, and 14 bases stayed unmatched. The CDR3 contains 19 residues. The V gene's germline CDR1 is PRHDT and CDR2 FYEKMQ (reference sequence). The CDR3 DNA follows: TGTGCCAGCAGCTTCATGGGACAGACTGATCTACTCTCTGGAAACACCATATATTTT. Translated: CASSFMGQTDLLSGNTIYF.

CDR3 sequence reads: CASSLADLGAGAYQETQYF. CDR3 sequence (DNA): TGCGCCAGCAGCTTGGCCGACCTAGGAGCGGGGGCATACCAAGAGACCCAGTACTTC. The V call is TRBV5-1, the J call TRBJ2-5; 8 nucleotides agree with TRBD2. Germline lookup yields CDR1 SGHRS and CDR2 YFSETQ. This CDR3 has 19 amino acids. The J segment lost 0 bases and the V segment lost 0 bases, leaving 13 bases of the junction unmatched. Looking up the rest from reference TRBV5-1 and TRBJ2-5 gives the full variable domain: KAGVTQTPRYLIKTRGQQVTLSCSPISGHRSVSWYQQTPGQGLQFLFEYFSETQRNKGNFPGRFSGRQFSNSRSEMNVSTLELGDSALYLCASSLADLGAGAYQETQYFGPGTRLLVL.